What follows are 28 T cell receptor beta chains derived from one specimen sequenced in a study of cytomegalovirus exposure and HLA in healthy donors. This PCR relied on a set of 60 Vbeta primers and 13 Jbeta primers. Only in-frame clones appear in the TCRdb table, and some are missing; sequencing was by immunoSEQ multiplex PCR. The sample carries approximately 190,000 clones, 75% to 90% recorded once. Material for sequencing was PBMCs. The source is a man aged 40-55 years in good health and CMV-seropositive.

The chain joins TRBV29-1 to TRBJ2-5, with D possibly matching TRBD1 (6 bases). Per germline, CDR1 SQVTM and CDR2 ANQGSEA. V lost 7 bases to trimming and J lost 5 bases, with 17 bases between them. The CDR3 has 13 residues. In nucleotides, the CDR3 is TGCAGCGGGCTGCCAGGGGTCGCGGAGACCCAGTACTTC. This codes for CSGLPGVAETQYF.

The rearrangement joins TRBV30 to TRBJ2-5; D unresolved. CDR1 and CDR2 from the germline V gene are GTSNPN and SVGIG (reference sequence). This CDR3 has 11 amino acids. V lost 1 base and J 2 bases, leaving 2 bases between the germline ends. The CDR3, as DNA: TGTGCCTGGAGTGCTCAAGAGACCCAGTACTTC. Residues: CAWSAQETQYF.

The chain has TRBV2 and TRBJ2-7; tentatively, D is TRBD1 (5 bases). V was cut by 3 bases and J by 4 bases, with 13 bases left in between. The germline V gene has CDR1 SNHLY and CDR2 FYNNEI. This CDR3 is built from 14 residues. CDR3 sequence reads: CASSDGRGEYEQYF. As DNA, the CDR3 is TGTGCCAGCAGTGATGGAAGGGGCGAGTACGAGCAGTACTTC.

The chain carries TRBV9 and TRBJ2-3; the D is unclear. CDR1 SGDLS and CDR2 YYNGEE come from the germline V gene. V lost 0 bases to trimming and J lost 6 bases, with 8 bases between them. CDR3 length equals 13 residues. CDR3 coding DNA: TGTGCCAGCAGCGTAGGGTCTGCGGATACGCAGTATTTT. Encoded protein: CASSVGSADTQYF.

This sequence joins TRBV19 and TRBJ1-2; D uncertain. The CDR3 sequence is 13 residues long. The V gene lost 3 bases and the J gene lost 0 bases, with 5 bases spanning the gap. The germline V gene encodes CDR1 LNHDA and CDR2 SQIVND (reference sequence). The CDR3 coding sequence is TGTGCCAGTAGTATGGAGACTAACTATGGCTACACCTTC. Residues: CASSMETNYGYTF.

This chain connects TRBV9 to TRBJ2-7, with TRBD1 matching over 9 bases. Trimming took 3 bases from V and 6 from J; bases not matched to a gene: 10. Germline V gene lookup returns CDR1 SGDLS and CDR2 YYNGEE. CDR3 length equals 15 residues. The CDR3 region has the DNA TGTGCCAGCAGCGGGGACAGGGCCCCCGGGGCCGAGCAGTACTTC. It translates to CASSGDRAPGAEQYF.

The V gene is TRBV5-4, the J gene TRBJ2-4; 9 nucleotides match TRBD1. The CDR3 is made up of 15 amino acids. V shed 0 bases and J 9 bases; nucleotides not matched to a gene: 7. CDR1 is SGHNT and CDR2 is YYREEE in the germline V gene (reference sequence). In DNA, the CDR3 is TGTGCCAGCAGCTTGGTCTCGGGACAGGGTAGCATTCAGTACTTC. It specifies CASSLVSGQGSIQYF.

The chain links TRBV11-2 to TRBJ2-7; 7 nucleotides line up with TRBD1. The CDR3 sequence is 17 residues long. V was clipped by 5 bases and J by 5 bases; unmatched bases: 18. CDR1 is SGHAT and CDR2 is FQNNGV in the germline V gene. DNA for the CDR3: TGTGCCAGCAGCCACCCCCCTGGACAGGAAGCTGGCCACGAGCAGTACTTC. Amino acids: CASSHPPGQEAGHEQYF.

The DNA of the CDR3 is TGCGCCAGCAGCCAATCCACGGGGAACACTGAAGCTTTCTTT. Its protein is CASSQSTGNTEAFF. The chain carries TRBV4-1 and TRBJ1-1, with D uncertain. Germline assignment: CDR1 MGHRA and CDR2 YSYEKL. Trimming shortened V by 2 bases and J by 1 base, and 8 bases separated the two germline ends. The CDR3 totals 14 residues.

This clone was seen more than once but under ten times. The chain joins TRBV10-2 to TRBJ1-1; tentative D call: TRBD1 (6 bases). Deletions cut 5 bases from V and 4 bases from J, with 11 bases between. This CDR3 is 13 amino acids long. Looked up from germline, CDR1 is WSHSY and CDR2 is SAAADI. CDR3 protein: CASSLGQITEAFF. CDR3 DNA sequence: TGCGCCAGCAGTCTCGGACAGATCACTGAAGCTTTCTTT.

This clone was seen only a few times. The chain links TRBV6-6 to TRBJ1-2; D gene ambiguous. CDR3 length: 15 amino acids. Trimming took off 8 bases at V and 4 bases at J, with 20 bases between the two ends. CDR1 is MNHNY, CDR2 SVGAGI, per germline (reference sequence). The CDR3 nucleotides are TGTGCCAGCCGGCCCGAGAAGGCAGCGTCCTATGGCTACACCTTC. Its protein is CASRPEKAASYGYTF.

V is TRBV6-5 and J is TRBJ2-7, with 8 bases that match TRBD1. There are 14 residues in the CDR3. V shed 6 bases, J shed 2 bases, and the junction held 6 bases outside the gene matches. Germline lookup yields CDR1 MNHEY and CDR2 SVGAGI. This CDR3 is CASRGTGGTYEQYF. As DNA, the CDR3 is TGTGCCAGCAGAGGGACAGGTGGGACCTACGAGCAGTACTTC.

V is TRBV19 and J is TRBJ1-2; D may be TRBD1 (5 bases). The CDR3 is 16 residues long. Trimming pared 5 bases from V and 2 bases from J, leaving 18 bases between. Germline V gives CDR1 LNHDA, CDR2 SQIVND (reference sequence). CDR3: CASSGNGRGGNYGYTF. CDR3 DNA sequence: TGTGCCAGTAGTGGCAACGGTAGGGGAGGAAACTATGGCTACACCTTC.

The chain employs TRBV28 and TRBJ2-7, with D unresolved. CDR1 is MDHEN and CDR2 is SYDVKM in the germline V gene. The V gene lost 5 bases and the J gene lost 2 bases, with 16 bases spanning the gap. The CDR3 length is 15 residues. CDR3 loop: CASSPRMEGPYEQYF. The CDR3, as DNA: TGTGCCAGCAGTCCGAGGATGGAAGGTCCCTACGAGCAGTACTTC.

The V call is TRBV7-9, the J call TRBJ2-3; 9 bases are a match to TRBD2. V lost 3 bases, J lost 3 bases, and 7 bases stayed unmatched. This CDR3 has 16 amino acids. Germline V CDR1 and CDR2: SEHNR, FQNEAQ (reference sequence). CDR3 coding DNA: TGTGCCAGCAGCTTTAGCGGGGGCGAGGTGACAGATACGCAGTATTTT. It encodes CASSFSGGEVTDTQYF.

The chain couples TRBV5-1 to TRBJ1-4; TRBD1 might be the D (5 bases). This CDR3 is built from 13 residues. CDR1 and CDR2 (germline): SGHRS, YFSETQ. V shed 5 bases and J shed 6 bases, with 11 bases lying between them. Here the CDR3 DNA reads TGCGCCAGCAGTCCCAGGGTCGATGAAAAACTGTTTTTT. This sequence encodes CASSPRVDEKLFF.

This clone was picked up one time. J is TRBJ2-7 and V is TRBV4-1, with D possibly being TRBD1 (6 bases). CDR3 length equals 15 residues. Trimming stripped 4 bases from V and 2 bases from J, with 15 bases between. Germline lookup yields CDR1 MGHRA and CDR2 YSYEKL. CDR3 protein: CASSRLRTDTYEQYF. The CDR3 bases are TGCGCCAGCAGCCGGCTTAGGACAGATACCTACGAGCAGTACTTC.

The rearrangement joins TRBV9 to TRBJ2-7; 8 nucleotides align to TRBD1. Looked up from germline, CDR1 is SGDLS and CDR2 is YYNGEE. The CDR3 loop spans 14 amino acids. V was clipped by 6 bases and J by 0 bases; unmatched bases: 5. The CDR3 nucleotides are TGTGCCAGCACACAGGGGGGAAGCTCCTACGAGCAGTACTTC. Translating gives CASTQGGSSYEQYF.

CDR3 bases: TGTGCCATCAGTGAGTCGGGGGGGGCTAGCACAGATACGCAGTATTTT. Translated: CAISESGGASTDTQYF. The chain joins TRBV10-3 to TRBJ2-3; possibly TRBD2 for D (7 bases). The CDR3 spans 16 residues. Germline CDR1 is ENHRY and CDR2 is SYGVKD. V shed 0 bases and J shed 0 bases, with 10 bases lying between them.

V gene TRBV10-2 combines with J gene TRBJ2-6; 8 positions match TRBD1. The CDR3 is made up of 18 amino acids. Germline lookup yields CDR1 WSHSY and CDR2 SAAADI. V was pared by 11 bases and J by 0 bases, with 15 bases of the junction left unmatched. The DNA for the CDR3 is TGCGCCGGACTGGACATACGGGACAGGCCCTCTGGGGCCAACGTCCTGACTTTC. Its protein is CAGLDIRDRPSGANVLTF.

The V and J genes are TRBV6-6 and TRBJ1-5, with D tentatively TRBD1 (6 bases). The CDR3 runs 16 residues. CDR1 is MNHNY and CDR2 is SVGAGI in the germline V gene (reference sequence). With 0 bases removed from V and 0 bases from J, the gap between germline ends came to 9 bases. The chain's CDR3 is CASSYSGANSNQPQHF. CDR3 nucleotide sequence: TGTGCCAGCAGTTACTCGGGGGCGAATAGCAATCAGCCCCAGCATTTT.

V usage is TRBV7-2 and J usage is TRBJ2-7; TRBD2 matches at 10 bases. The trim removed 1 base at V and 6 bases at J, leaving 3 bases unmatched. Germline V CDR1 and CDR2: SGHTA, FQGNSA. The CDR3 is 14 amino acids. CDR3 bases: TGTGCCAGCAGCTTAGGAACTAGCGGGGTCGAGCAGTACTTC. Amino acids: CASSLGTSGVEQYF.

The V gene is TRBV6-4, the J gene TRBJ2-3; 11 nucleotides match TRBD1. V lost 2 bases to trimming and J lost 1 base; unmatched junction nucleotides: 5. This CDR3 is built from 17 residues. CDR1 MRHNA and CDR2 SNTAGT come from the germline V gene. CDR3 region: CASSDDGQGAGTDTQYF. The CDR3 nucleotides read TGTGCCAGCAGTGACGACGGACAGGGGGCAGGCACAGATACGCAGTATTTT.

CDR3 loop: CASSPTSGGQETQYF. DNA for the CDR3: TGTGCCAGCAGCCCGACCTCAGGGGGGCAAGAGACCCAGTACTTC. The chain links TRBV7-3 to TRBJ2-5; weak D call: TRBD1 (7 bases). Deletions cut 5 bases from V and 2 bases from J, with 15 bases between. This CDR3 has 15 residues. Germline V gene sequence: CDR1 SGHTA, CDR2 FQGTGA.

J is TRBJ2-6 and V is TRBV2, with a possible D match to TRBD1 (6 bases). V was pared by 6 bases and J by 0 bases, with 15 bases between. This CDR3 region has 17 residues. CDR1 and CDR2 from the germline V gene are SNHLY and FYNNEI. CDR3 loop: CASRPRQVSSGANVLTF. The DNA of the CDR3 is TGTGCCAGCAGACCCCGACAGGTTAGCTCTGGGGCCAACGTCCTGACTTTC.

The V call is TRBV18, the J call TRBJ1-1, with TRBD1 as a possible D gene (6 bases). The length of the CDR3 is 13 residues. Trimming removed 5 bases at V and 1 base at J, with 8 bases between. CDR1 KGHSH and CDR2 LQKENI come from the germline V gene. CDR3 protein: CASSADRNTEAFF. In DNA form, the CDR3 reads TGTGCCAGCTCAGCGGACAGGAACACTGAAGCTTTCTTT.

This chain uses TRBV9 with TRBJ1-1; TRBD1 is a possible D gene (5 bases). V lost 4 bases and J 4 bases, leaving 17 bases between the germline ends. This CDR3 region has 15 residues. Per the germline V gene, CDR1 is SGDLS and CDR2 is YYNGEE. CDR3 loop: CASSYVAGPSTEAFF. CDR3 DNA sequence: TGTGCCAGCAGCTACGTCGCAGGGCCGAGCACTGAAGCTTTCTTT.

In this sample, this clone turned up a few times. V and J are TRBV30 and TRBJ2-3; 11 bases are shared with TRBD2. The trim removed 0 bases at V and 3 bases at J, leaving 5 bases unmatched. The CDR3 totals 16 residues. Germline V gene sequence: CDR1 GTSNPN, CDR2 SVGIG (reference sequence). The chain's CDR3 is CAWSVATSGGTDTQYF. DNA for the CDR3: TGTGCCTGGAGTGTCGCTACTAGCGGGGGTACAGATACGCAGTATTTT.